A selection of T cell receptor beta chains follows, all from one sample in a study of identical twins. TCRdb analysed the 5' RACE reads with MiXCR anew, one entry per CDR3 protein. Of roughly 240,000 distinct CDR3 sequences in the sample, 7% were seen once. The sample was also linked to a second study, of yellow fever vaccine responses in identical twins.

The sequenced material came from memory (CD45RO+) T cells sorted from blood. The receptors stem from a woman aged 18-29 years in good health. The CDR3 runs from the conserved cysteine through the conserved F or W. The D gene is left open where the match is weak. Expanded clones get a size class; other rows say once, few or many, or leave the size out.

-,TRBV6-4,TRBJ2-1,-,TGTGCCAGCAGTGACCGACTATCGGGTGAGCAGTTCTTC,CASSDRLSGEQFF
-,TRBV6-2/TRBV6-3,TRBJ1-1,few,TGTGCCAGCAGTTCAGGGTGGGGAGTGAACACTGAAGCTTTCTTT,CASSSGWGVNTEAFF
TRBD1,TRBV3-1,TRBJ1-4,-,TGTGCCAGCAGCCCTCCGACAGGGACTAATGAAAAACTGTTTTTT,CASSPPTGTNEKLFF
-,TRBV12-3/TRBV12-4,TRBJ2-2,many,TGTGCCAGCAGTTTCGCCAGCTCCACCGGGGAGCTGTTTTTT,CASSFASSTGELFF
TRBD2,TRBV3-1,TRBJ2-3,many,TGTGCCAGCAGCCTCGGGACTAGCGGGGCGGGAGATACGCAGTATTTT,CASSLGTSGAGDTQYF
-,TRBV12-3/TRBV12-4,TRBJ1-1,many,TGTGCCAGCGGAGCGGGACCCTTGGAAGCTTTCTTT,CASGAGPLEAFF
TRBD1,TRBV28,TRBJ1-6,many,TGTGCCAGCAGGCCGGACAGGCGAGCCTTTTCACCCCTCCACTTT,CASRPDRRAFSPLHF
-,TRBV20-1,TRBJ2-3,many,TGCAGTGAGGGACGGGCGAACACAGATACGCAGTATTTT,CSEGRANTDTQYF
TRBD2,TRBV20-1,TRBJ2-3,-,TGCAGTGCTAGAGCCCTCCATCGGGGGGGCGCCGGGGATACGCAGTATTTT,CSARALHRGGAGDTQYF
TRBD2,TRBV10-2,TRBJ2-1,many,TGCGCCAGCAGGTCTAGCGGGAGTAGCAATGAGCAGTTCTTC,CASRSSGSSNEQFF
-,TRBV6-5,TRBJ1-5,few,TGTGCCAGCAGTTACTCAAGGGGAGTGGATCAGCCCCAGCATTTT,CASSYSRGVDQPQHF